This TCR beta chain was sequenced for a study of patients with pleural tuberculosis. The CDR3 totals 16 residues. J gave up 5 bases and V 4 bases, and 9 bases lay outside the gene matches. In germline, CDR1 is SNHLY, CDR2 FYNNEI. A single record per CDR3 protein comes from TCRdb applying MiXCR to the reads. The sample has under 65,000 distinct CDR3 sequences, approximately 7.5% seen once. This clonotype was detected ten times or more. The chain is built from TRBV2 and TRBJ2-5, with TRBD1 identical over 11 bases. This clonotype was obtained from a human donor with pleural tuberculosis. The DNA of the CDR3 is TGTGCCAGCAGTGGGTGGACAGGGGGCATGGGGGAGACCCAGTACTTC. Its protein product is CASSGWTGGMGETQYF. Full variable domain (rest looked up from reference TRBV2 and TRBJ2-5): EPEVTQTPSHQVTQMGQEVILRCVPISNHLYFYWYRQILGQKVEFLVSFYNNEISEKSEIFDDQFSVERPDGSNFTLKIRSTKLEDSAMYFCASSGWTGGMGETQYFGPGTRLLVL.